This T cell receptor (beta chain) originates from a study of CD8+ T cells in alopecia areata. As for this clone: As yet, its antigen is unknown.

Extracted RNA was reverse transcribed into cDNA, the sequencing template. The assay was immunoSEQ multiplex PCR, and TCRdb's table has in-frame clones only and misses some. The sample includes hundreds of thousands of clones, about two fifths seen only once; the top ten take 0.4% to 0.55%. The study's findings and limits: Scalp clonality and expanded CD8+ clones among the top 100 showed significant decreases with tofacitinib. Lesional scalp, especially alopecia totalis/universalis, showed higher clonality than normal scalp.

Noted treatment: oral pan-JAK inhibitor, 5-10 mg twice daily. This CDR3 has 14 amino acids. In germline, CDR1 is SGHNT, CDR2 YYREEE (reference sequence). V lost 6 bases and J 1 base, leaving 12 bases between the germline ends. This TCR was sampled from a human donor with alopecia areata. The input for sequencing was CD4+ T cells sorted from blood, taken between weeks 30 and 35, from a patient treated with tofacitinib. The chain uses TRBV5-4 and TRBJ2-3; D may be TRBD2 (6 bases). The CDR3 region is CASTLGEGTDTQYF. CDR3 bases: TGTGCCAGCACCCTGGGGGAGGGCACAGATACGCAGTATTTT.